This TCR beta chain was retrieved from a study of blood T cell repertoires in COVID-19. Study-wide background: Material from acute and convalescent COVID-19 was sourced from the United States, Italy and Spain.

This CDR3 has 15 amino acids. Germline lookup yields CDR1 SGHRS and CDR2 YFSETQ. Trimming took 9 bases from V and 4 from J; bases not matched to a gene: 9. Measured with immunoSEQ multiplex PCR; TCRdb has only the in-frame clones, and not every one. Of under 200,000 clones listed, over 65% are singletons. Residents of 24 US areas, aged roughly 18 to 89 years, made up the participants. Participants reported their clinical history, and cohort assignment relied on those reports. The clonotype was recovered from a woman in her forties or fifties who had recovered from COVID-19. Sequenced material: PBMCs or T cells enriched from blood (not recorded which). The J gene is TRBJ2-2, the V gene TRBV5-1, with 10 bases aligning to TRBD1. This CDR3 is CATQRGQGSTGELFF. The CDR3 bases are TGCGCCACCCAGAGGGGACAGGGGAGCACCGGGGAGCTGTTTTTT.